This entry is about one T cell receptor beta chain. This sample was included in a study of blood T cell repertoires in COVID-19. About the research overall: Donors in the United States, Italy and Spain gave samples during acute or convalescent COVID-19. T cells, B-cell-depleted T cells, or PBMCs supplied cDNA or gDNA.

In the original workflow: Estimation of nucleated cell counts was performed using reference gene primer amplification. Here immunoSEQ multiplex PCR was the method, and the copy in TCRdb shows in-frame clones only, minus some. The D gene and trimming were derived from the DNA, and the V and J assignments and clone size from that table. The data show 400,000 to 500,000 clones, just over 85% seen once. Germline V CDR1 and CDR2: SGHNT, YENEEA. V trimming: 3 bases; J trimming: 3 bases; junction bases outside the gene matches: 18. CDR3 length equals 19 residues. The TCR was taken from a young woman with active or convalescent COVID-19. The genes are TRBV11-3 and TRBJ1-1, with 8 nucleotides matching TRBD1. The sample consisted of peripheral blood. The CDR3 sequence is CASSFGTRGRSILHTEAFF. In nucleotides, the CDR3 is TGTGCCAGCAGCTTTGGGACCAGGGGGCGATCCATCTTGCACACTGAAGCTTTCTTT.